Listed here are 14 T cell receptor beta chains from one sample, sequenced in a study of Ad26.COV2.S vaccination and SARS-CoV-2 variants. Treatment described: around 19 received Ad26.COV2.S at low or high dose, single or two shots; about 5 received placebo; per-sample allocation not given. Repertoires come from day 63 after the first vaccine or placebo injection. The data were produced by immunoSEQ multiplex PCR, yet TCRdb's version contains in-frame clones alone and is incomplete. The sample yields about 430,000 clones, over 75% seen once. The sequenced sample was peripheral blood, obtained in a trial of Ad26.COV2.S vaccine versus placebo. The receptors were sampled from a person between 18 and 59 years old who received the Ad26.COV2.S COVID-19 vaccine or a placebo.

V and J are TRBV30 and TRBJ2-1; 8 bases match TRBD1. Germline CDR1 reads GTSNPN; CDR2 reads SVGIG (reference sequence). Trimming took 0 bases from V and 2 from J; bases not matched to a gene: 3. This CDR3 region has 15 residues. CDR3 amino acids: CAWSVGQGTYNEQFF. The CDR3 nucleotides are TGTGCCTGGAGTGTAGGACAGGGCACCTACAATGAGCAGTTCTTC.

The DNA for the CDR3 is TGTGCCAGCAGTCCGACGACAAACACTGAAGCTTTCTTT. This encodes CASSPTTNTEAFF. V gene TRBV6-6 combines with J gene TRBJ1-1; D is ambiguous. The CDR3 loop spans 13 amino acids. V lost 5 bases, J lost 2 bases, and 9 bases lay in between. CDR1 MNHNY and CDR2 SVGAGI come from the germline V gene (reference sequence).

The CDR3 DNA reads as TGTGCCAGCAGCAAACGTGGAGTTAACTATGGCTACACCTTC. Protein: CASSKRGVNYGYTF. The chain uses TRBV21-1 and TRBJ1-2. TRBV21-1 is reported as a pseudogene. This CDR3 is built from 14 residues.

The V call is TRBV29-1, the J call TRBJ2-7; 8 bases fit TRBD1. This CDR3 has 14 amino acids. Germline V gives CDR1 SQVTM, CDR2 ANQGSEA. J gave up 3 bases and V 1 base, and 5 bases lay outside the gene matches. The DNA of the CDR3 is TGCAGCGTTGAAGTCGGGACAGGAGACTACGAGCAGTACTTC. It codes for CSVEVGTGDYEQYF.

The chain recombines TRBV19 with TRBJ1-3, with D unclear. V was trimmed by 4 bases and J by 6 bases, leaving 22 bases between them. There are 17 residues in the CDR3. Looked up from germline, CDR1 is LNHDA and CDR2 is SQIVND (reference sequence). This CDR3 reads CASSTSWTEMFENTIYF. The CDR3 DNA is TGTGCCAGTAGTACCTCCTGGACTGAAATGTTTGAAAACACCATATATTTT. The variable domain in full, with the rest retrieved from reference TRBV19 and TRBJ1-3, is DGGITQSPKYLFRKEGQNVTLSCEQNLNHDAMYWYRQDPGQGLRLIYYSQIVNDFQKGDIAEGYSVSREKKESFPLTVTSAQKNPTAFYLCASSTSWTEMFENTIYFGEGSWLTVV.

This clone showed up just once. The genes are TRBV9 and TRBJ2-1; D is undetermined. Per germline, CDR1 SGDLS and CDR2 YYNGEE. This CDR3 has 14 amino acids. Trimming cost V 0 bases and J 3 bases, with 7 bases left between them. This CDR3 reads CASSVVTVYNEQFF. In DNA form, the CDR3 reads TGTGCCAGCAGCGTAGTTACAGTCTACAATGAGCAGTTCTTC.

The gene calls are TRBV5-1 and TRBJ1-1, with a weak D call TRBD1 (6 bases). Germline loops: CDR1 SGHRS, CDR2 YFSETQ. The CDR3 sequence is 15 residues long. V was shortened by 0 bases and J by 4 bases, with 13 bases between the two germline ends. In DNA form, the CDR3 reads TGCGCCAGCAGCTTGGACCGGGGGGCAAGCACTGAAGCTTTCTTT. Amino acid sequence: CASSLDRGASTEAFF. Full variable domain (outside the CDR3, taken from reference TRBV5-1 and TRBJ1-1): KAGVTQTPRYLIKTRGQQVTLSCSPISGHRSVSWYQQTPGQGLQFLFEYFSETQRNKGNFPGRFSGRQFSNSRSEMNVSTLELGDSALYLCASSLDRGASTEAFFGQGTRLTVV.

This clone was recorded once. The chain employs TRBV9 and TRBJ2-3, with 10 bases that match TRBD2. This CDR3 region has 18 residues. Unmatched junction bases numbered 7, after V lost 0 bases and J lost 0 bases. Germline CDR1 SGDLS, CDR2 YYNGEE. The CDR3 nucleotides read TGTGCCAGCAGCGTAGGCCCCACTAGCGGGACCAGCACAGATACGCAGTATTTT. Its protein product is CASSVGPTSGTSTDTQYF.

CDR3 in amino acids: CASSKVNQGVDYEQYF. The CDR3 DNA follows: TGTGCCAGCAGCAAAGTCAATCAGGGTGTGGACTACGAGCAGTACTTC. The chain links TRBV21-1 to TRBJ2-7; the DNA was not compared with TRBD1, the D call given in the table. TRBV21-1 is a pseudogene locus. This CDR3 has 16 residues.

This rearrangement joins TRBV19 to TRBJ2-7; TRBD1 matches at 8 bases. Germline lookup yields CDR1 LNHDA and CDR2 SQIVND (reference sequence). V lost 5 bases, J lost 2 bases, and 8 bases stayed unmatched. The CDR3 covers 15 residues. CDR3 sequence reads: CASSLRTGTAYEQYF. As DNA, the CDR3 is TGTGCCAGTAGTCTCCGGACAGGGACCGCCTACGAGCAGTACTTC.

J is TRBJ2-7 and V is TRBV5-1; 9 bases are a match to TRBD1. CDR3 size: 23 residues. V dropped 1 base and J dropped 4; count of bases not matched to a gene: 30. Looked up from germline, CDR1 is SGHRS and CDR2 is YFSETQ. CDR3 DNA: TGCGCCAGCAGCTTGTTCAATGTGGGGTGGGCCCGGGACAGGGTTCGTTCGTCATACGAGCAGTACTTC. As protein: CASSLFNVGWARDRVRSSYEQYF.

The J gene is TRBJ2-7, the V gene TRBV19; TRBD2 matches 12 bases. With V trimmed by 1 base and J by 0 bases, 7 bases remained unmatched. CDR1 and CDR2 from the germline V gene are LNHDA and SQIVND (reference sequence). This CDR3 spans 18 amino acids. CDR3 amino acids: CASSIGRLAGERSYEQYF. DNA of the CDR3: TGTGCCAGTAGTATAGGGAGACTAGCGGGAGAACGCTCCTACGAGCAGTACTTC.

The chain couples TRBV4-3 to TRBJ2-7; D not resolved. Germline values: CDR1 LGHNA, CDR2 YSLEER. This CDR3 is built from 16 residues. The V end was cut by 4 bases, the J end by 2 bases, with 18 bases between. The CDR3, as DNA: TGCGCCAGCAGCCTGGAACTTCGGTCGAGCCCCTACGAGCAGTACTTC. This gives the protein CASSLELRSSPYEQYF.

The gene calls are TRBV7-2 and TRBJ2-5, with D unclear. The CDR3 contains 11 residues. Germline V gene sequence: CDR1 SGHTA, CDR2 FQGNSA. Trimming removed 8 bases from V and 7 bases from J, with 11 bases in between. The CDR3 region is CASRLLATQYF. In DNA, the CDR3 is TGTGCCAGCCGCCTGTTGGCGACCCAGTACTTC.